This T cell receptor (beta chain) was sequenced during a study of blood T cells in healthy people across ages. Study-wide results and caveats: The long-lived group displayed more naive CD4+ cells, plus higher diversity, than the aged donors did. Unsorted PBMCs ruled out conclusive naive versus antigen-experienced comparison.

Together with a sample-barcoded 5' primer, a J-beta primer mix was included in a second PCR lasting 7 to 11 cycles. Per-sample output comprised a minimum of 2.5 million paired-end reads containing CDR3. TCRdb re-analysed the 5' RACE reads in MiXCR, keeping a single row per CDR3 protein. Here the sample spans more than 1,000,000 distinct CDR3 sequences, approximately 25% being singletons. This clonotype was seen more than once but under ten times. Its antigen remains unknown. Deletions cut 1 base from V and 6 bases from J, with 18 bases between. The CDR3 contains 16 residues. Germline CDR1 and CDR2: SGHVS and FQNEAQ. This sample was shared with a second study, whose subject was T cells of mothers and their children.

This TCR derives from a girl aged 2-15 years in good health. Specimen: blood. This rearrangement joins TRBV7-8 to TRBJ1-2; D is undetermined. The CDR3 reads CASSLVATPRQDGYTF. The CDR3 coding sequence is TGTGCCAGCAGCTTAGTGGCCACGCCCAGGCAGGATGGCTACACCTTC.